The 28 T cell receptor beta chains below come from one sample, sequenced in a study of T cell responses to AZD1222 COVID-19 vaccine. Using immunoSEQ multiplex PCR, the repertoire was profiled, and TCRdb retains in-frame clones only, with some absent. The repertoire includes fewer than 120,000 clones, just under 95% of them detected once, and roughly 7.8% sits in the top ten. Source: peripheral blood, taken on day 0 of AZD1222 vaccination. These receptors all stem from an adult in good health.

V usage is TRBV28 and J usage is TRBJ2-1; TRBD2 aligns across 13 bases. CDR1 and CDR2 from the germline V gene are MDHEN and SYDVKM. The CDR3 loop spans 17 amino acids. With 2 bases clipped from V and 7 bases from J, the junction kept 8 bases outside the gene matches. The chain's CDR3 is CASSLRQLAGGRNEQFF. For the CDR3, the DNA is TGTGCCAGCAGTTTACGTCAACTAGCGGGGGGGCGAAATGAGCAGTTCTTC.

This rearrangement joins TRBV3-1 (or the pseudogene TRBV3-2) to TRBJ1-1; TRBD1 is a possible D gene (6 bases). The CDR3 extends over 14 amino acids. The germline gives CDR1 LGHDT, CDR2 YNNKEL (reference sequence). Deletions cut 4 bases from V and 0 bases from J, with 9 bases between. The CDR3 DNA reads as TGTGCCAGCAGCCGAAGGGGGATGAACACTGAAGCTTTCTTT. Translated, it gives CASSRRGMNTEAFF.

This chain uses TRBV5-1 with TRBJ1-2; a weak D match, TRBD1 (5 bases). V lost 0 bases to trimming and J lost 0 bases, with 12 bases between them. The CDR3 covers 16 residues. Germline-derived CDR1 and CDR2 are SGHRS and YFSETQ. The CDR3 spells CASSLVGGMANYGYTF. The CDR3 DNA follows: TGCGCCAGCAGCTTGGTGGGGGGGATGGCTAACTATGGCTACACCTTC.

The rearrangement links TRBV11-3 to TRBJ1-1; D uncertain. The CDR3 contains 13 residues. Germline assignment: CDR1 SGHNT and CDR2 YENEEA. V dropped 1 base and J dropped 6 bases, with 9 bases sitting between them. This chain's CDR3 is CASSLGHTAEAFF. In DNA, the CDR3 is TGTGCCAGCAGCTTAGGACATACCGCTGAAGCTTTCTTT. Filled out from reference TRBV11-3 and TRBJ1-1, the complete variable domain reads EAGVVQSPRYKIIEKKQPVAFWCNPISGHNTLYWYLQNLGQGPELLIRYENEEAVDDSQLPKDRFSAERLKGVDSTLKIQPAELGDSAVYLCASSLGHTAEAFFGQGTRLTVV.

The CDR3 coding sequence is TGTGCCAGCAGCCTTCTAGGGGCAGGAGGAGTAGGGGCTAAAGAGCAGTACTTC. Amino acids: CASSLLGAGGVGAKEQYF. The chain joins TRBV5-6 to TRBJ2-7; D might be TRBD1 or TRBD2, each matching 5 bases. Trimming took 4 bases from V and 7 from J, leaving 30 bases between them. Germline CDR1 reads SGHDT; CDR2 reads YYEEEE. CDR3 size: 18 residues.

This clone was picked up one time. The V gene is TRBV10-3, the J gene TRBJ2-7; a weak D match, TRBD2 (7 bases). There are 13 residues in the CDR3. Trimming left V 8 bases short and J 3 bases short, with 14 bases between. Germline CDR1 ENHRY, CDR2 SYGVKD. The CDR3 here is CAIGGGGRYEQYF. The CDR3 DNA is TGTGCCATCGGGGGCGGGGGCCGCTACGAGCAGTACTTC.

The chain joins TRBV18 to TRBJ2-1, with 7 bases matching TRBD1. V dropped 4 bases and J dropped 7; count of bases not matched to a gene: 4. The CDR3 extends over 13 amino acids. Germline CDR1 reads KGHSH; CDR2 reads LQKENI. The CDR3 loop reads CASSLGTANEQFF. CDR3 in DNA: TGTGCCAGCTCACTTGGGACAGCAAATGAGCAGTTCTTC.

Concerning this clone itself: The sample has other DNA sequences that encode this CDR3 too. The chain links TRBV27 to TRBJ1-5, with TRBD1 identical over 7 bases. There are 14 residues in the CDR3. Germline CDR1 reads MNHEY; CDR2 reads SMNVEV (reference sequence). V trimming: 5 bases; J trimming: 3 bases; junction bases outside the gene matches: 4. DNA for the CDR3: TGTGCCAGCAGTCTGACAGGGTACAATCAGCCCCAGCATTTT. This gives the protein CASSLTGYNQPQHF.

The chain links TRBV24-1 to TRBJ2-2; D ambiguous. In germline, CDR1 is KGHDR, CDR2 SFDVKD. Trimming cost V 5 bases and J 8 bases, with 5 bases left between them. The CDR3 sequence is 11 residues long. The CDR3 region has the DNA TGTGCCACCAGTGTCTCGGGGGAGCTGTTTTTT. This codes for CATSVSGELFF.

V usage is TRBV28 and J usage is TRBJ2-3; D remains ambiguous. Germline V lookup: CDR1 MDHEN, CDR2 SYDVKM. V was clipped by 6 bases and J by 4 bases, with 11 bases between them. This CDR3 region has 13 residues. The CDR3 DNA reads TGTGCCAGCAGAGTATCCTTGCCAGATACGCAGTATTTT. Amino acids: CASRVSLPDTQYF.

The rearrangement links TRBV11-2 to TRBJ1-4; D possibly corresponds to TRBD1 (5 bases). Trimming cost V 3 bases and J 7 bases, with 18 bases left between them. Germline CDR1 and CDR2: SGHAT and FQNNGV. The CDR3 loop spans 16 amino acids. This CDR3 reads CASSFGQGGLFEKLFF. The CDR3 DNA reads TGTGCCAGCAGCTTCGGGCAGGGAGGGTTATTTGAAAAACTGTTTTTT. Together with reference TRBV11-2 and TRBJ1-4, the CDR3 gives the full variable domain: EAGVAQSPRYKIIEKRQSVAFWCNPISGHATLYWYQQILGQGPKLLIQFQNNGVVDDSQLPKDRFSAERLKGVDSTLKIQPAKLEDSAVYLCASSFGQGGLFEKLFFGSGTQLSVL.

The chain combines TRBV30 with TRBJ1-2; 10 nucleotides match TRBD1. The ends lost 1 base at V and 6 bases at J; junction bases unmatched: 2. Germline loops: CDR1 GTSNPN, CDR2 SVGIG (reference sequence). The CDR3 runs to 13 residues. The CDR3 loop reads CAWSADRGHGYTF. The CDR3 DNA reads as TGTGCCTGGAGTGCTGACAGGGGGCATGGCTACACCTTC.

The chain uses TRBV5-1 and TRBJ2-1; the D gene is possibly TRBD1 (6 bases). Trimming cost V 5 bases and J 5 bases, with 17 bases left between them. This CDR3 contains 15 residues. From germline, CDR1 is SGHRS and CDR2 YFSETQ. CDR3 sequence (DNA): TGCGCCAGCAGTTTCGGATATCGGGACAACAATGAGCAGTTCTTC. This encodes CASSFGYRDNNEQFF.

This chain connects TRBV6-1 to TRBJ1-5; D remains unclear. CDR3 size: 15 residues. The V and J ends lost 2 bases and 9 bases respectively, with 17 bases between them. Germline loops: CDR1 MNHNS, CDR2 SASEGT. The CDR3 loop reads CASSESWEVSGPQHF. In nucleotides, the CDR3 is TGTGCCAGCAGTGAATCTTGGGAGGTCTCAGGGCCCCAGCATTTT.

The chain combines TRBV11-2 with TRBJ2-2; no reliable D call. The CDR3 has 15 residues. Germline V CDR1 and CDR2: SGHAT, FQNNGV. Trimming pared 5 bases from V and 5 bases from J, leaving 15 bases between. The DNA for the CDR3 is TGTGCCAGCAGCCCCCCGGTTAGCCTAACCGGGGAGCTGTTTTTT. Amino acids: CASSPPVSLTGELFF.

The chain combines TRBV28 with TRBJ2-7; 8 bases match TRBD1. V lost 6 bases to trimming and J lost 2 bases; unmatched junction nucleotides: 9. The CDR3 loop spans 15 amino acids. Looked up from germline, CDR1 is MDHEN and CDR2 is SYDVKM. The chain's CDR3 is CASSPTGAPTYEQYF. In nucleotides, the CDR3 is TGTGCCAGCAGCCCGACAGGGGCCCCAACCTACGAGCAGTACTTC. Supplemented by reference TRBV28 and TRBJ2-7, the full variable domain reads DVKVTQSSRYLVKRTGEKVFLECVQDMDHENMFWYRQDPGLGLRLIYFSYDVKMKEKGDIPEGYSVSREKKERFSLILESASTNQTSMYLCASSPTGAPTYEQYFGPGTRLTVT.

The chain joins TRBV6-5 to TRBJ1-3; the match to TRBD1 covers 8 bases. The length of the CDR3 is 15 residues. The germline V gene encodes CDR1 MNHEY and CDR2 SVGAGI. V dropped 6 bases and J dropped 2; count of bases not matched to a gene: 6. CDR3 bases: TGTGCCAGCAGACGAGACAGGGGTCCTGGAAACACCATATATTTT. It yields the protein CASRRDRGPGNTIYF.

This rearrangement joins TRBV7-3 to TRBJ1-6; tentative D call: TRBD1 (5 bases). V shed 4 bases and J shed 6 bases, with 10 bases lying between them. The CDR3 is made up of 14 amino acids. Germline V lookup: CDR1 SGHTA, CDR2 FQGTGA. The CDR3, as DNA: TGTGCCAGCAGCTCTAACGGGGGTAATTCACCCCTCCACTTT. This sequence encodes CASSSNGGNSPLHF.

This chain joins TRBV7-8 and TRBJ1-6, with 10 bases that match TRBD1. Germline loops: CDR1 SGHVS, CDR2 FQNEAQ. V lost 5 bases and J lost 9; bases outside the gene matches: 13. The CDR3 extends over 17 amino acids. The CDR3 here is CASSLPPLGQGSSPLHF. Here the CDR3 DNA reads TGTGCCAGCAGCCTTCCCCCTTTGGGACAGGGGAGTTCACCCCTCCACTTT.

The J gene is TRBJ2-7, the V gene TRBV28; TRBD1 agrees at 9 bases. The germline CDR1 and CDR2 sequences are MDHEN and SYDVKM. The CDR3 has 15 amino acids. V trimming: 5 bases; J trimming: 1 base; junction bases outside the gene matches: 6. As DNA, the CDR3 is TGTGCCAGCAGTGCGTCCGGGACAGGGTCCTACGAGCAGTACTTC. This sequence encodes CASSASGTGSYEQYF.

The rearrangement links TRBV9 to TRBJ2-1; 10 nucleotides agree with TRBD2. Unmatched junction bases numbered 6, after V lost 2 bases and J lost 4 bases. Germline V CDR1 and CDR2: SGDLS, YYNGEE. The CDR3 sequence is 16 residues long. The CDR3 reads CASSVVSGGIYNEQFF. The CDR3 region has the DNA TGTGCCAGCAGCGTGGTTAGCGGGGGGATTTACAATGAGCAGTTCTTC.

The rearrangement links TRBV5-1 to TRBJ1-5, with D possibly matching TRBD1 (5 bases). Germline loops: CDR1 SGHRS, CDR2 YFSETQ. V lost 0 bases and J lost 7, with 11 bases in between. CDR3 length: 14 residues. CDR3 sequence: CASSLDGGGQPQHF. CDR3 DNA sequence: TGCGCCAGCAGCTTGGACGGGGGAGGGCAGCCCCAGCATTTT. Together with reference TRBV5-1 and TRBJ1-5, the CDR3 gives the full variable domain: KAGVTQTPRYLIKTRGQQVTLSCSPISGHRSVSWYQQTPGQGLQFLFEYFSETQRNKGNFPGRFSGRQFSNSRSEMNVSTLELGDSALYLCASSLDGGGQPQHFGDGTRLSIL.

The CDR3 region has the DNA TGTGCCACCAGCAGATCTTTAAGGAGGACAGGGGACACCGGGGAGCTGTTTTTT. Encoded protein: CATSRSLRRTGDTGELFF. The chain has TRBV15 and TRBJ2-2, with 9 bases identical to TRBD1. This CDR3 comprises 18 residues. In germline, CDR1 is LNHNV, CDR2 YYDKDF (reference sequence). V lost 2 bases, J lost 3 bases, and 10 bases stayed unmatched.

This clone appeared a single time. The chain uses TRBV27 and TRBJ1-5; no reliable D call. This CDR3 is built from 13 residues. Between the trimmed V and J ends, which lost 5 bases and 5 bases, there was a span of 10 bases. Per germline, CDR1 MNHEY and CDR2 SMNVEV (reference sequence). CDR3 nucleotides: TGTGCCAGCAGTATATGGAGTGATCAGCCCCAGCATTTT. As protein: CASSIWSDQPQHF.

This sequence joins TRBV7-9 and TRBJ2-1; D is tentatively TRBD1 or TRBD2 (5 bases each). CDR1 and CDR2 from the germline V gene are SEHNR and FQNEAQ (reference sequence). Trimming took 6 bases from V and 10 from J, leaving 10 bases between them. CDR3 length equals 11 residues. The CDR3 is CASRGTQEQFF. The CDR3 nucleotides read TGTGCCAGCAGAGGGACGCAAGAGCAGTTCTTC.

The chain combines TRBV3-1 (or the pseudogene TRBV3-2) with TRBJ1-2, with 9 bases aligning to TRBD1. This CDR3 has 13 residues. CDR1 LGHDT and CDR2 YNNKEL come from the germline V gene (reference sequence). V dropped 2 bases and J dropped 7; count of bases not matched to a gene: 2. Here the CDR3 reads CASSQRTGAGYTF. Here the CDR3 DNA reads TGTGCCAGCAGCCAAAGGACAGGGGCTGGCTACACCTTC.

The V and J genes are TRBV11-2 and TRBJ1-1; the D is unclear. This CDR3 spans 14 amino acids. V was trimmed by 2 bases and J by 0 bases, leaving 7 bases between them. The germline gives CDR1 SGHAT, CDR2 FQNNGV. CDR3 sequence reads: CASSLRMMNTEAFF. CDR3 nucleotide sequence: TGTGCCAGCAGCTTAAGGATGATGAACACTGAAGCTTTCTTT.

The V and J genes are TRBV30 and TRBJ2-7; 9 bases map to TRBD1. This CDR3 has 15 residues. V dropped 4 bases and J dropped 5; count of bases not matched to a gene: 12. The germline gives CDR1 GTSNPN, CDR2 SVGIG (reference sequence). The CDR3: CAWTSWGQGVHEQYF. In DNA form, the CDR3 reads TGTGCCTGGACCTCATGGGGACAGGGTGTCCACGAGCAGTACTTC.